The T cell receptor (beta chain) under discussion was sequenced for a study of beta chain features in type 1 diabetes. The CDR3 sequence is 14 residues long. Germline CDR1 and CDR2: SEHNR and FQNEAQ (reference sequence). V lost 4 bases to trimming and J lost 6 bases; unmatched junction nucleotides: 7. Isolated RNA was reverse transcribed in full, so expressed TCRB transcripts were sequenced. Data came from immunoSEQ multiplex PCR; TCRdb stores just in-frame clones and leaves some out. The sample shows about 42,000 clones, roughly 45% of them seen only once. This clone was seen only once. The sequence was collected from a woman aged 25 to 45 in good health. Sequencing was done on a sample of stem cell memory CD4+ T cells from blood. The J gene is TRBJ2-7, the V gene TRBV7-9, with 9 bases fitting TRBD2. The CDR3 DNA is TGTGCCAGCAGCTCCCCGGGACTAGCCATCGAGCAGTACTTC. Amino acids: CASSSPGLAIEQYF.